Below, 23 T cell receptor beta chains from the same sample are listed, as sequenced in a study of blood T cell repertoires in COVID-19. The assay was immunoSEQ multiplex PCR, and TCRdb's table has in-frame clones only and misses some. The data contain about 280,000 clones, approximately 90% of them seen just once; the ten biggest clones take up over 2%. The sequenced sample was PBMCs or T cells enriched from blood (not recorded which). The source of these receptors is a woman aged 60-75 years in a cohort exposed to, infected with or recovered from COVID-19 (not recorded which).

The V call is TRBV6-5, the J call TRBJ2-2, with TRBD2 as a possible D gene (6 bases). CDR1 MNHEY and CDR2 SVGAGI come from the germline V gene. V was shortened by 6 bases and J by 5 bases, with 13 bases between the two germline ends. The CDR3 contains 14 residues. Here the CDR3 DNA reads TGTGCCAGCAGCTACCGGGCGGGGACCGGGGAGCTGTTTTTT. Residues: CASSYRAGTGELFF.

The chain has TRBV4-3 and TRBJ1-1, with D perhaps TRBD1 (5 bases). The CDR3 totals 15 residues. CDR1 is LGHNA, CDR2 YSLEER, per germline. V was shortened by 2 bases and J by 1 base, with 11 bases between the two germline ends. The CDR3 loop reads CASSQSRVRNTEAFF. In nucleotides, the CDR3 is TGCGCCAGCAGCCAATCCAGGGTTCGGAACACTGAAGCTTTCTTT.

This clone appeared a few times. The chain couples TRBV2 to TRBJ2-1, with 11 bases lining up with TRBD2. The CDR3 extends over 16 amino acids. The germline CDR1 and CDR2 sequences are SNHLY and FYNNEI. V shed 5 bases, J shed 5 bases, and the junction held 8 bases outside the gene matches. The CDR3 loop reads CASSPLAGDLHNEQFF. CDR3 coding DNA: TGTGCCAGCAGTCCACTAGCGGGAGACCTCCACAATGAGCAGTTCTTC. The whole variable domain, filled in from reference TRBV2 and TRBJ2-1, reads EPEVTQTPSHQVTQMGQEVILRCVPISNHLYFYWYRQILGQKVEFLVSFYNNEISEKSEIFDDQFSVERPDGSNFTLKIRSTKLEDSAMYFCASSPLAGDLHNEQFFGPGTRLTVL.

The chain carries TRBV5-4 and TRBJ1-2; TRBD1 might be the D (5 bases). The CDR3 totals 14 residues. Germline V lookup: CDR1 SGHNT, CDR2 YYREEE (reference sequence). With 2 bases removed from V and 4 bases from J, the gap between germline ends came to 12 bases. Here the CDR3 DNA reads TGTGCCAGCAGCTTTAGTTCGACAGTCTATGGCTACACCTTC. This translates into CASSFSSTVYGYTF.

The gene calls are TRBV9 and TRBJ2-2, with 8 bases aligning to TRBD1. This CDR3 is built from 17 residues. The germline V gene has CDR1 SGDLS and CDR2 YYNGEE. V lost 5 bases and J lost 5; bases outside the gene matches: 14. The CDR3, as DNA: TGTGCCAGCAGTGCAACTGGACAGGGATTGTATACCGGGGAGCTGTTTTTT. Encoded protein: CASSATGQGLYTGELFF. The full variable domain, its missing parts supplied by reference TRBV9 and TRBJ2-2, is DSGVTQTPKHLITATGQRVTLRCSPRSGDLSVYWYQQSLDQGLQFLIQYYNGEERAKGNILERFSAQQFPDLHSELNLSSLELGDSALYFCASSATGQGLYTGELFFGEGSRLTVL.

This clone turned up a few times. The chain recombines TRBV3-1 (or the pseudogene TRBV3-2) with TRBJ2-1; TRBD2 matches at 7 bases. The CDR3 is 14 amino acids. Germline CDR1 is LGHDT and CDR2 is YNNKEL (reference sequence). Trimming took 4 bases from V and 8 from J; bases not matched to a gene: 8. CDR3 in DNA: TGTGCCAGCAGCCCCCGGACTAGTTTGGATGAGCAGTTCTTC. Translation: CASSPRTSLDEQFF.

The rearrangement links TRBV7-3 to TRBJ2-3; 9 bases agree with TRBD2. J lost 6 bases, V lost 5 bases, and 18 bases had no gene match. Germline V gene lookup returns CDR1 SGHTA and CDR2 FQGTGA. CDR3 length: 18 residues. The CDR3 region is CASSRGQKGLALDDTQYF. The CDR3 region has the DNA TGTGCCAGCAGCAGGGGACAGAAGGGACTAGCCCTAGACGATACGCAGTATTTT.

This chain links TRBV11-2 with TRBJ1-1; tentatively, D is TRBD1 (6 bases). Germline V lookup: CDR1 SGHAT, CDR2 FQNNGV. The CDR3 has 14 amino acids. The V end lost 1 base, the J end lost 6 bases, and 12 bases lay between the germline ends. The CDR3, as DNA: TGTGCCAGCAGCTTAGGGAAACGGACAGCTGAAGCTTTCTTT. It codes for CASSLGKRTAEAFF. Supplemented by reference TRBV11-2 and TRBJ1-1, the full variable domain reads EAGVAQSPRYKIIEKRQSVAFWCNPISGHATLYWYQQILGQGPKLLIQFQNNGVVDDSQLPKDRFSAERLKGVDSTLKIQPAKLEDSAVYLCASSLGKRTAEAFFGQGTRLTVV.

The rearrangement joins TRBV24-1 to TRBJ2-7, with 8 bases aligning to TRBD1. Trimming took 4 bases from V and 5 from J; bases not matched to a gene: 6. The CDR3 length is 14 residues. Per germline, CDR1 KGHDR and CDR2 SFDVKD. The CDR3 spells CATSESGGFNEQYF. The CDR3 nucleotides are TGTGCCACCAGTGAATCAGGGGGCTTTAACGAGCAGTACTTC.

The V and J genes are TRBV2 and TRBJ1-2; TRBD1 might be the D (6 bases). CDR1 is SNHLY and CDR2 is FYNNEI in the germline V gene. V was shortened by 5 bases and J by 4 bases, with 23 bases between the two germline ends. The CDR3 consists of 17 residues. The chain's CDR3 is CASSLERGVGQSYGYTF. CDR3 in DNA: TGTGCCAGCAGTTTGGAGCGGGGGGTTGGACAGTCCTATGGCTACACCTTC.

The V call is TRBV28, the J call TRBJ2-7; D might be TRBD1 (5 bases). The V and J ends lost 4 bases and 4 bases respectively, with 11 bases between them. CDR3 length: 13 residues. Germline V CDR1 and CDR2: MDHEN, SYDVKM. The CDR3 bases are TGTGCCAGCAGTTCTACGGACAATTACGAGCAGTACTTC. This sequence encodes CASSSTDNYEQYF. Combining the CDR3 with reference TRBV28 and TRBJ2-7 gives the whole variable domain DVKVTQSSRYLVKRTGEKVFLECVQDMDHENMFWYRQDPGLGLRLIYFSYDVKMKEKGDIPEGYSVSREKKERFSLILESASTNQTSMYLCASSSTDNYEQYFGPGTRLTVT.

The CDR3 protein is CSARTSRTQYF. Here the CDR3 DNA reads TGCAGTGCCCGGACTAGCCGGACGCAGTATTTT. The chain has TRBV20-1 and TRBJ2-3, with 8 bases that match TRBD2. This CDR3 spans 11 amino acids. Per germline, CDR1 DFQATT and CDR2 SNEGSKA (reference sequence). V lost 6 bases to trimming and J lost 9 bases; unmatched junction nucleotides: 5.

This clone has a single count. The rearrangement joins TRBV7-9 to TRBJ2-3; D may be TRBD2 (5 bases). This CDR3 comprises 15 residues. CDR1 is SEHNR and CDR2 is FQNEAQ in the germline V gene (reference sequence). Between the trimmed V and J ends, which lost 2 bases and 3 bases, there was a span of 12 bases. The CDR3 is CASSLSTGKTDTQYF. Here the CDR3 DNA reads TGTGCCAGCAGCTTATCAACGGGAAAAACAGATACGCAGTATTTT.

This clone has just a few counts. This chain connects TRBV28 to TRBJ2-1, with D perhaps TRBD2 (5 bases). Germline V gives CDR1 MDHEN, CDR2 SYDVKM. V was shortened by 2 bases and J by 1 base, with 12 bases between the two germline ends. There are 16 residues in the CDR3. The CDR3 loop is CASSLLGSGSYNEQFF. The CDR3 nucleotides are TGTGCCAGCAGTTTACTAGGGAGTGGGTCCTACAATGAGCAGTTCTTC.

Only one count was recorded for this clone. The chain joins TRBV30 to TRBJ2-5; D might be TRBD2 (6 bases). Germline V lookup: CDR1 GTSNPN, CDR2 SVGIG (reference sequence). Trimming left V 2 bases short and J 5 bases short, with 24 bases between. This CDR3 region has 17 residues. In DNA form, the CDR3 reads TGTGCCTGGAGTCCCCCCTCGACTAGGGGAGTGTGGGAGACCCAGTACTTC. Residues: CAWSPPSTRGVWETQYF.

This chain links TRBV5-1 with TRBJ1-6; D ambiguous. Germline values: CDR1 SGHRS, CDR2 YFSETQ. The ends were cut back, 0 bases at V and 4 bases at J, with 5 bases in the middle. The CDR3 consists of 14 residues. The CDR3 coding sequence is TGCGCCAGCAGCTTGGGTCAGTATAATTCACCCCTCCACTTT. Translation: CASSLGQYNSPLHF.

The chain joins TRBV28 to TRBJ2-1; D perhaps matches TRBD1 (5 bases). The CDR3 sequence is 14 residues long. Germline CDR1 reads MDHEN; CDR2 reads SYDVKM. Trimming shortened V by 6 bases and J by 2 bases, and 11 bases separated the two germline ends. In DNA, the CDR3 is TGTGCCAGCAGGGACATAGCCGCCTACAATGAGCAGTTCTTC. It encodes CASRDIAAYNEQFF.

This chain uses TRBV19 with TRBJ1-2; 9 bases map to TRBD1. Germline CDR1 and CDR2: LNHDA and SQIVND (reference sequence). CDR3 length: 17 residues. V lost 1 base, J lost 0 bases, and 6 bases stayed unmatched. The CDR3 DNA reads TGTGCCAGTAGTATAGGTCGGGACAGGGAGTCTAACTATGGCTACACCTTC. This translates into CASSIGRDRESNYGYTF.

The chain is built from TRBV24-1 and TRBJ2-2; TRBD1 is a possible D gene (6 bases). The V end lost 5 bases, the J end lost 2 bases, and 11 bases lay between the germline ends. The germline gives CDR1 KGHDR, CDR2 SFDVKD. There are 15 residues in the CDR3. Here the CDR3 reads CATSGQGTNTGELFF. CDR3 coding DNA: TGTGCCACCAGTGGGCAGGGGACCAACACCGGGGAGCTGTTTTTT.

Here the CDR3 reads CSGGQGRTEAFF. In DNA, the CDR3 is TGCAGCGGAGGACAGGGGCGGACTGAAGCTTTCTTT. The rearrangement links TRBV29-1 to TRBJ1-1; the match to TRBD1 covers 9 bases. The germline V gene has CDR1 SQVTM and CDR2 ANQGSEA. The CDR3 has 12 amino acids. With 7 bases clipped from V and 5 bases from J, the junction kept 5 bases outside the gene matches.

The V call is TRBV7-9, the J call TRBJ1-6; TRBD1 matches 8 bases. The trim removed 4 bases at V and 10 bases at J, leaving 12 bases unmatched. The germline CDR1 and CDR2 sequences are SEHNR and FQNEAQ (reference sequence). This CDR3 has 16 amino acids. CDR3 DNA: TGTGCCAGCAGCTCGCACCGCGGACAGGGAGACTCACCCCTCCACTTT. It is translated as CASSSHRGQGDSPLHF.

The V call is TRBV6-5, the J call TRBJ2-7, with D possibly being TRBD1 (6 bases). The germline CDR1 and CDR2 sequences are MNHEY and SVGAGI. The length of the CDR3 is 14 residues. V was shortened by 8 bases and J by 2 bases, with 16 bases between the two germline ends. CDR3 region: CASRSEGVAYEQYF. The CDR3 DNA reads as TGTGCCAGCCGATCCGAGGGGGTAGCCTACGAGCAGTACTTC.

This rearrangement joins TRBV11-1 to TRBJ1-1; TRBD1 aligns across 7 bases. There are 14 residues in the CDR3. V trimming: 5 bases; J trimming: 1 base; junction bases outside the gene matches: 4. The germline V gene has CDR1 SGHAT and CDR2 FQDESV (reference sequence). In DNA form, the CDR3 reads TGTGCCAGCAGCGTGGACAGGACGAACACTGAAGCTTTCTTT. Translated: CASSVDRTNTEAFF.